This T cell receptor beta chain was profiled in a study of cytomegalovirus exposure and HLA in healthy donors. Study-wide findings and caveats: The CMV antigen specificity of a few CMV-associated chains was confirmed through in vitro analysis.

This clone was observed many times. Its target is not known. The PCR used 60 Vbeta and 13 Jbeta primers. Libraries were prepared by immunoSEQ multiplex PCR; TCRdb keeps only in-frame clonotypes and omits some of them. The data show 130,000 to 150,000 clones, with around 80% seen just once and around 8.8% held by the top ten. The sequencing input was PBMCs. This TCR was recovered from a woman aged 60-75 years in good health and CMV-seropositive.

CDR3 protein: CASSELAGRINEQFF. The CDR3 DNA reads as TGCGCCAGCAGCGAACTAGCGGGAAGAATAAATGAGCAGTTCTTC. The J gene is TRBJ2-1, the V gene TRBV4-3; 10 bases map to TRBD2. From germline, CDR1 is LGHNA and CDR2 YSLEER. The length of the CDR3 is 15 residues. The V segment lost 5 bases and the J segment 7 bases; nucleotides outside the gene matches: 8.